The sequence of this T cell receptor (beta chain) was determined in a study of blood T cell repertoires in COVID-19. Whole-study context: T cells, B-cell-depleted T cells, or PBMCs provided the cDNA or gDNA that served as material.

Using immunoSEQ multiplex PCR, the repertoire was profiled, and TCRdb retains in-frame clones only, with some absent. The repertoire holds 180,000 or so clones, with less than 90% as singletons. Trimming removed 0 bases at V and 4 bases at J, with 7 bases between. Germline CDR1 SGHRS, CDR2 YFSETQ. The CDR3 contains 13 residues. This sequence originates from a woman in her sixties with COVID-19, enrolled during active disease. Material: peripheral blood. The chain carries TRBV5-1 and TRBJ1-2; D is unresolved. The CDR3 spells CASSLGLLYGYTF. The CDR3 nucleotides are TGCGCCAGCAGCTTGGGACTGCTCTATGGCTACACCTTC.